This TCR beta chain was sequenced for a study of blood T cell repertoires in COVID-19. On the study more broadly: PBMCs, B-cell-depleted T cells, or T cells provided the cDNA or gDNA that made up the material.

The protocol was immunoSEQ multiplex PCR, while the TCRdb copy is restricted to in-frame clones and leaves out a portion. The sample consists of 58,000 or so clones, roughly 68% of them appearing once. This clone was seen only once. The CDR3 extends over 14 amino acids. Deletions cut 1 base from V and 1 base from J, with 6 bases between. In germline, CDR1 is SGHRS, CDR2 YFSETQ. This receptor was identified in a woman older than 75 with acute or convalescent COVID-19. The rearrangement links TRBV5-1 to TRBJ1-5; D is unclear. The specimen was peripheral blood. The chain's CDR3 is CASSLSGSNQPQHF. CDR3 nucleotides: TGCGCCAGCAGCTTGTCGGGGAGCAATCAGCCCCAGCATTTT.